The 27 T cell receptor beta chains given below trace back to one sample, sequenced in a study of sequential checkpoint blockade in melanoma. Stated treatment: randomized to nivolumab then ipilimumab (arm A) or the reverse (arm B). Sequencing was performed with immunoSEQ multiplex PCR; in TCRdb, only in-frame clones are kept and a portion is missing. The sample has 5,000 to 6,000 clones, approximately 30% seen once; the top ten hold about a fifth. This sample comprised tumor tissue (inferred from file names), obtained from a patient given nivolumab and ipilimumab in sequence. Receptor source: a human donor with melanoma.

This clone was found a few times. V usage is TRBV6-8 and J usage is TRBJ2-3; TRBD2 matches at 11 bases. The CDR3 extends over 17 amino acids. V gave up 5 bases and J gave up 2 bases; unmatched junction bases: 9. The germline V gene has CDR1 MNHGY and CDR2 SAAAGT. CDR3 nucleotides: TGTGCCAGCAGTGACCCGACTAGCGGGGCTACCACAGATACGCAGTATTTT. Its translation: CASSDPTSGATTDTQYF.

This chain links TRBV28 with TRBJ2-5, with D maybe TRBD2 (6 bases). V gave up 3 bases and J gave up 5 bases, with 13 bases separating them. Germline assignment: CDR1 MDHEN and CDR2 SYDVKM. There are 14 residues in the CDR3. The CDR3 spells CASSFGGGRETQYF. The CDR3 bases are TGTGCCAGCAGTTTCGGGGGAGGAAGGGAGACCCAGTACTTC.

J is TRBJ2-5 and V is TRBV9; the match to TRBD1 covers 9 bases. V trimming: 3 bases; J trimming: 4 bases; junction bases outside the gene matches: 4. The CDR3 sequence is 14 residues long. Germline lookup yields CDR1 SGDLS and CDR2 YYNGEE. DNA for the CDR3: TGTGCCAGCAGCGAAAGGACAGGGGTAGAGACCCAGTACTTC. It is translated as CASSERTGVETQYF.

This clone came up many times. The V gene is TRBV11-3, the J gene TRBJ1-1; D ambiguous. The germline V gene encodes CDR1 SGHNT and CDR2 YENEEA. Trimming stripped 3 bases from V and 5 bases from J, with 13 bases between. The CDR3 runs to 14 residues. The CDR3 is CASSFSRETTEAFF. The CDR3 DNA reads as TGTGCCAGCAGCTTCTCTAGGGAGACAACTGAAGCTTTCTTT.

This clone showed up many times. This rearrangement joins TRBV12-5 to TRBJ2-7, with TRBD2 identical over 8 bases. The CDR3 consists of 14 residues. Germline-derived CDR1 and CDR2 are LGHNT and FRNRAP. The CDR3 nucleotides read TGTGCCAGCACCCGGGAAGCGGGAGACTACGAGCAGTACTTC. Amino acid sequence: CASTREAGDYEQYF.

This clone was counted a few times. The genes are TRBV6-8 and TRBJ1-5; D is undetermined. Germline V gene sequence: CDR1 MNHGY, CDR2 SAAAGT. CDR3 length equals 14 residues. V was shortened by 7 bases and J by 1 base, with 11 bases between the two germline ends. The CDR3 spells CASIPTGSNQPQHF. The CDR3 DNA sequence: TGTGCCAGCATCCCAACGGGAAGCAATCAGCCCCAGCATTTT.

The table lists this clone with a few counts. The V call is TRBV30, the J call TRBJ1-1, with 7 bases aligning to TRBD1. V lost 0 bases and J lost 8; bases outside the gene matches: 9. CDR3 length equals 14 residues. Per the germline V gene, CDR1 is GTSNPN and CDR2 is SVGIG (reference sequence). The CDR3 DNA sequence: TGTGCCTGGAGTGTCAACAGGGGTTTTTCAGAAGCTTTCTTT. Translation gives CAWSVNRGFSEAFF.

The DNA of the CDR3 is TGCGCCAGCAGCCAAGACAGGGTTGGCAACGAGCAGTACTTC. Its translation: CASSQDRVGNEQYF. The V call is TRBV5-1, the J call TRBJ2-7, with 7 positions matching TRBD1. V shed 4 bases and J 5 bases; nucleotides not matched to a gene: 9. Germline V lookup: CDR1 SGHRS, CDR2 YFSETQ. This CDR3 has 14 amino acids.

The V and J genes are TRBV6-7 and TRBJ1-1; D is undetermined. Being an ORF, TRBV6-7 has a function that is uncertain. Trimming left V 6 bases short and J 4 bases short, with 6 bases between. The CDR3 spans 11 residues. In nucleotides, the CDR3 is TGTGCCAGCAGCCACTCCACTGAAGCTTTCTTT. Its protein product is CASSHSTEAFF.

The chain is built from TRBV28 and TRBJ1-1; D not resolved. CDR1 is MDHEN, CDR2 SYDVKM, per germline. Trimming removed 6 bases from V and 14 bases from J, with 25 bases in between. This CDR3 comprises 14 residues. As DNA, the CDR3 is TGTGCCAGCAGCTCCTACGGGCTATCCCTTGCCTGGTTCTTT. It translates to CASSSYGLSLAWFF.

In its sample, this clone was seen a few times. The chain links TRBV6-8 to TRBJ2-3; D is possibly TRBD1 (6 bases). V was shortened by 9 bases and J by 1 base, with 14 bases between the two germline ends. The germline CDR1 and CDR2 sequences are MNHGY and SAAAGT. CDR3 length equals 14 residues. The CDR3 is CASLTGWGTDTQYF. The CDR3 DNA reads TGTGCCAGTCTTACAGGGTGGGGCACAGATACGCAGTATTTT.

This clone appeared many times. This chain connects TRBV23-1 to TRBJ1-2, with TRBD1 as a possible D gene (5 bases). TRBV23-1 is recorded as an ORF, its role being uncertain. V lost 7 bases, J lost 4 bases, and 13 bases lay in between. The CDR3 loop spans 13 amino acids. CDR3 nucleotides: TGCGCCAGCAACCGGAACAGGATCTATGGCTACACCTTC. Protein sequence: CASNRNRIYGYTF.

The chain uses TRBV7-4 and TRBJ2-5, with D tentatively TRBD1 (5 bases). The CDR3 extends over 13 amino acids. V was pared by 5 bases and J by 1 base, with 8 bases between. The germline CDR1 and CDR2 sequences are SGHVT and SQSDAQ. CDR3 residues: CASSAQVQETQYF. The CDR3 DNA reads as TGTGCCAGCAGCGCACAGGTCCAAGAGACCCAGTACTTC.

The V gene is TRBV9, the J gene TRBJ2-5, with 7 bases lining up with TRBD2. Germline V gene sequence: CDR1 SGDLS, CDR2 YYNGEE. This CDR3 is built from 13 residues. J gave up 9 bases and V 0 bases, and 5 bases lay outside the gene matches. DNA of the CDR3: TGTGCCAGCAGCGTAGCGGAGGGAGGGGCCCAGTACTTC. This gives the protein CASSVAEGGAQYF.

The chain couples TRBV19 to TRBJ2-7, with 8 positions matching TRBD1. Germline assignment: CDR1 LNHDA and CDR2 SQIVND (reference sequence). CDR3 length: 14 residues. Losses at the gene ends were 5 bases for V and 0 bases for J; bases not matched to a gene: 3. The CDR3 bases are TGTGCCAGTAGTCAGGGGGCCCTCTCCTACGAGCAGTACTTC. Its protein is CASSQGALSYEQYF.

This clone came up a few times. The chain has TRBV5-1 and TRBJ2-3; D call uncertain. Between the trimmed V and J ends, which lost 3 bases and 0 bases, there was a span of 8 bases. The CDR3 has 14 residues. Germline V gives CDR1 SGHRS, CDR2 YFSETQ. As DNA, the CDR3 is TGCGCCAGCAGCTATAAGGATAGCACAGATACGCAGTATTTT. Translation: CASSYKDSTDTQYF.

This clone has a handful of counts. V and J are TRBV11-3 and TRBJ2-1; possibly TRBD1 for D (6 bases). V was clipped by 5 bases and J by 0 bases, with 14 bases between them. CDR1 SGHNT and CDR2 YENEEA come from the germline V gene. The CDR3 spans 16 residues. As DNA, the CDR3 is TGTGCCAGCAGCAACAACCAGGGGAGCTCCTACAATGAGCAGTTCTTC. Protein product: CASSNNQGSSYNEQFF. The full variable domain, rest sourced from reference TRBV11-3 and TRBJ2-1, is EAGVVQSPRYKIIEKKQPVAFWCNPISGHNTLYWYLQNLGQGPELLIRYENEEAVDDSQLPKDRFSAERLKGVDSTLKIQPAELGDSAVYLCASSNNQGSSYNEQFFGPGTRLTVL.

This clone was recorded at least ten times. The gene calls are TRBV12-5 and TRBJ1-3, with no clear D. The CDR3 consists of 13 residues. The germline V gene encodes CDR1 LGHNT and CDR2 FRNRAP. CDR3 protein: CASNSLVGNTIYF. The CDR3 DNA follows: TGTGCCAGCAATTCCTTGGTAGGAAACACCATATATTTT.

This clone was recorded many times. This chain joins TRBV11-3 and TRBJ2-5, with TRBD2 identical over 9 bases. The CDR3 runs 14 residues. The germline V gene encodes CDR1 SGHNT and CDR2 YENEEA. With 7 bases clipped from V and 5 bases from J, the junction kept 8 bases outside the gene matches. CDR3 DNA sequence: TGTGCCAGCAACCCCGGCGGGGGGGAGGAGACCCAGTACTTC. The encoded protein is CASNPGGGEETQYF.

The CDR3 spells CASSVSPGMNTGELFF. In nucleotides, the CDR3 is TGTGCCAGCAGCGTATCCCCAGGGATGAACACCGGGGAGCTGTTTTTT. The chain couples TRBV9 to TRBJ2-2, with a weak D call TRBD1 (5 bases). The CDR3 has 16 amino acids. The V end was cut by 1 base, the J end by 1 base, with 11 bases between. CDR1 SGDLS and CDR2 YYNGEE come from the germline V gene. The full variable domain, rest sourced from reference TRBV9 and TRBJ2-2, is DSGVTQTPKHLITATGQRVTLRCSPRSGDLSVYWYQQSLDQGLQFLIQYYNGEERAKGNILERFSAQQFPDLHSELNLSSLELGDSALYFCASSVSPGMNTGELFFGEGSRLTVL.

The table lists this clone with many counts. The chain recombines TRBV7-4 with TRBJ2-7; D unclear. V was cut by 7 bases and J by 2 bases, with 12 bases left in between. Germline loops: CDR1 SGHVT, CDR2 SQSDAQ. This CDR3 has 13 residues. The CDR3 sequence is CASNSGSTYEQYF. The CDR3 DNA reads as TGTGCCAGCAACTCGGGCAGTACCTACGAGCAGTACTTC.

This clone has a count of ten or more. The chain recombines TRBV11-3 with TRBJ1-2; TRBD1 aligns across 9 bases. CDR3 size: 17 residues. The J segment lost 2 bases and the V segment lost 5 bases, leaving 12 bases of the junction unmatched. CDR1 and CDR2 (germline): SGHNT, YENEEA. The CDR3 region is CASSLTGGSLENYGYTF. The CDR3 DNA sequence: TGTGCCAGCAGCCTCACAGGGGGCTCGTTGGAGAACTATGGCTACACCTTC.

The chain joins TRBV6-8 to TRBJ1-4; the D gene is possibly TRBD1 (6 bases). Germline CDR1 is MNHGY and CDR2 is SAAAGT. CDR3 length equals 14 residues. Trimming cost V 6 bases and J 5 bases, with 13 bases left between them. The CDR3 sequence: CASRLQGGNEKLFF. The CDR3 coding sequence is TGTGCCAGCAGACTACAGGGTGGAAATGAAAAACTGTTTTTT.

The chain is built from TRBV5-1 and TRBJ2-3, with 8 bases aligning to TRBD1. J lost 0 bases, V lost 4 bases, and 4 bases had no gene match. This CDR3 is 15 amino acids long. The germline V gene has CDR1 SGHRS and CDR2 YFSETQ. CDR3 protein: CASSVQGASTDTQYF. The CDR3, as DNA: TGCGCCAGCAGCGTTCAGGGGGCGAGCACAGATACGCAGTATTTT. The full variable domain, with the rest looked up from reference TRBV5-1 and TRBJ2-3, is KAGVTQTPRYLIKTRGQQVTLSCSPISGHRSVSWYQQTPGQGLQFLFEYFSETQRNKGNFPGRFSGRQFSNSRSEMNVSTLELGDSALYLCASSVQGASTDTQYFGPGTRLTVL.

CDR3 in DNA: TGCGCCAGCAGCGCGGCCGGGACGTTCACCGGGGAGCTGTTTTTT. This gives the protein CASSAAGTFTGELFF. This chain links TRBV5-1 with TRBJ2-2; either TRBD1 or TRBD2 may fit D (5 bases each). The CDR3 loop spans 15 amino acids. Germline CDR1 is SGHRS and CDR2 is YFSETQ. V shed 4 bases and J shed 4 bases, with 14 bases lying between them. Drawing the rest from reference TRBV5-1 and TRBJ2-2, the complete variable domain is KAGVTQTPRYLIKTRGQQVTLSCSPISGHRSVSWYQQTPGQGLQFLFEYFSETQRNKGNFPGRFSGRQFSNSRSEMNVSTLELGDSALYLCASSAAGTFTGELFFGEGSRLTVL.

The chain couples TRBV29-1 to TRBJ2-1, with 7 nucleotides matching TRBD2. Trimming at V came to 4 bases and at J to 3 bases, leaving 12 bases not matched to a gene. Germline V gives CDR1 SQVTM, CDR2 ANQGSEA. CDR3 size: 16 residues. CDR3 sequence: CSVGLRAGVSYNEQFF. CDR3 DNA: TGCAGCGTTGGTTTGCGCGCGGGAGTCAGCTACAATGAGCAGTTCTTC.

This clone showed up many times. The rearrangement uses TRBV11-3 and TRBJ1-1; D may be TRBD1 (6 bases). This CDR3 spans 15 amino acids. Germline V lookup: CDR1 SGHNT, CDR2 YENEEA. V was cut by 5 bases and J by 3 bases, with 16 bases left in between. CDR3 nucleotides: TGTGCCAGCAGCCGAGGGGGGGGTGAGGACACTGAAGCTTTCTTT. This gives the protein CASSRGGGEDTEAFF.